These 3 T cell receptor beta chains share one sample of origin, sequenced in a study of cytomegalovirus exposure and HLA in healthy donors. The PCR ran on 60 Vbeta and 13 Jbeta primers. TCRdb's table, derived via immunoSEQ multiplex PCR, lists solely in-frame clones and lacks some. The sample includes 100,000 to 150,000 clones, 75% to 85% of them seen just once. The sample taken for sequencing was PBMCs. The receptors here all came from a girl aged 2 to 10 in good health and CMV-seronegative.

The chain links TRBV6-1 to TRBJ1-5; 7 nucleotides match TRBD1. The V segment lost 2 bases and the J segment 6 bases; nucleotides outside the gene matches: 10. Germline-derived CDR1 and CDR2 are MNHNS and SASEGT. This CDR3 is 16 amino acids long. CDR3 nucleotides: TGTGCCAGCAGTGAACCTCCGACAGGGCGGAGTCAGCCCCAGCATTTT. Translated, it gives CASSEPPTGRSQPQHF.

This chain connects TRBV7-2 to TRBJ2-7; D perhaps matches TRBD1 (6 bases). The CDR3 is 16 residues long. Between the trimmed V and J ends, which lost 1 base and 5 bases, there was a span of 18 bases. Germline assignment: CDR1 SGHTA and CDR2 FQGNSA. The DNA of the CDR3 is TGTGCCAGCAGCTTAGTACCGAGTGAGGGGGACCACGAGCAGTACTTC. Protein sequence: CASSLVPSEGDHEQYF.

The chain recombines TRBV11-3 with TRBJ2-5, with 9 nucleotides matching TRBD2. The germline CDR1 and CDR2 sequences are SGHNT and YENEEA. The CDR3 consists of 17 residues. Trimming removed 1 base from V and 2 bases from J; junction bases left unmatched: 8. In DNA form, the CDR3 reads TGTGCCAGCAGCTTAGGAAGAGCGGGAGGTTCACAAGAGACCCAGTACTTC. Amino acids: CASSLGRAGGSQETQYF.